A selection of T cell receptor beta chains follows, all from one sample in a study of cytomegalovirus exposure and HLA in healthy donors. Profiling relied on immunoSEQ multiplex PCR, and the TCRdb table lists in-frame clones only, not all of them. The sample yields 80,000 to 100,000 clones, more than 60% seen once. Sequencing input: PBMCs. Receptors originate from a man between 45 and 60 years old in good health and CMV-seronegative. Each CDR3 is given with its conserved first and last residue. The order of the fields is clone size, J gene, V gene, D gene, CDR3 protein, CDR3 DNA. D genes are given only for firm matches. Rows may omit the clone size; those that give it use once, few, many or a size class.

. TRBJ2-1 TRBV7-9 TRBD2 CASSAIGLAGGTSYNEQFF TGTGCCAGCAGCGCTATTGGACTAGCGGGGGGAACCTCCTACAATGAGCAGTTCTTC
. TRBJ2-1 TRBV10-3 TRBD2 CAIEEGLGAGEQFF TGTGCCATCGAAGAAGGACTAGGGGCTGGGGAGCAGTTCTTC
. TRBJ1-2 TRBV5-4 . CASSLVNRDGKDGYTF TGTGCCAGCAGCTTAGTAAACCGGGATGGTAAGGATGGCTACACCTTC
. TRBJ1-3 TRBV29-1 TRBD1 CSVDDRAAGNTIYF TGCAGCGTTGACGACAGGGCGGCTGGAAACACCATATATTTT
. TRBJ2-3 TRBV18 . CASSIREGDTQYF TGTGCCAGCTCCATCAGGGAAGGAGATACGCAGTATTTT
. TRBJ2-5 TRBV5-1 TRBD2 CASQEYRTSGGETQYF TGCGCCAGCCAGGAGTATAGGACTAGCGGGGGGGAGACCCAGTACTTC
few TRBJ1-1 TRBV28 . CASTSMEGVTEAFF TGTGCCAGCACCTCAATGGAGGGAGTCACTGAAGCTTTCTTT
. TRBJ2-3 TRBV29-1 TRBD2 CSVERGAGAETQYF TGCAGCGTAGAGAGAGGAGCGGGAGCTGAGACGCAGTATTTT
once TRBJ2-3 TRBV5-4 . CASSLAGSDTQYF TGTGCCAGCAGCTTGGCAGGGTCAGATACGCAGTATTTT
once TRBJ2-7 TRBV11-2 . CASSFDRYTISYEQYF TGTGCCAGCAGTTTCGACAGATACACAATTTCCTACGAGCAGTACTTC
. TRBJ2-7 TRBV4-1 . CASSPPSAGGAYEQYF TGCGCCAGCAGCCCACCCTCGGCGGGTGGAGCCTACGAGCAGTACTTC
few TRBJ2-7 TRBV7-9 . CASSRGSAEQYF TGTGCCAGCAGCCGCGGGTCTGCCGAGCAGTACTTC
few TRBJ1-2 TRBV25-1 TRBD1 CASSEGQGRGYTF TGTGCCAGCAGTGAGGGACAGGGGAGGGGCTACACCTTC
. TRBJ1-5 TRBV28 TRBD1 CASTGGGTGSNQPQHF TGTGCCAGCACCGGGGGAGGGACAGGGAGCAATCAGCCCCAGCATTTT
. TRBJ2-1 TRBV9 TRBD2 CASSASGLADNEQFF TGTGCCAGCAGCGCCTCGGGACTAGCCGACAATGAGCAGTTCTTC
few TRBJ1-5 TRBV30 . CAWSPAGRSINQPQHF TGTGCCTGGAGTCCAGCGGGGAGGTCAATCAATCAGCCCCAGCATTTT
. TRBJ1-5 TRBV28 TRBD1 CASSLWDRSNQPQHF TGTGCCAGCAGTTTATGGGACAGGAGTAATCAGCCCCAGCATTTT
. TRBJ1-1 TRBV14 . CASSQTGLNTEAFF TGTGCCAGCAGCCAAACAGGTTTGAACACTGAAGCTTTCTTT
. TRBJ2-1 TRBV28 TRBD2 CASSSSGWGGAYNEQFF TGTGCCAGCAGTTCCAGCGGATGGGGGGGGGCCTACAATGAGCAGTTCTTC
. TRBJ2-7 TRBV19 TRBD2 CASSTGTSGSGEQYF TGTGCCAGTAGTACAGGGACTAGCGGGAGTGGCGAGCAGTACTTC
. TRBJ2-7 TRBV5-5 TRBD1 CASSAGQGGYEQYF TGTGCCAGCAGCGCGGGACAGGGAGGCTACGAGCAGTACTTC
. TRBJ1-1 TRBV5-1 . CASSLAQGNTEAFF TGCGCCAGCAGCTTGGCGCAGGGGAACACTGAAGCTTTCTTT
. TRBJ1-4 TRBV5-6 . CASSPGHKINEKLFF TGTGCCAGCAGCCCGGGACATAAGATCAATGAAAAACTGTTTTTT
. TRBJ1-2 TRBV9 . CASSTPTRERNYGYTF TGTGCCAGCAGCACCCCTACCCGGGAACGAAACTATGGCTACACCTTC
. TRBJ1-1 TRBV5-1 . CASSSTTRGEAFF TGCGCCAGCAGCTCGACAACAAGGGGTGAAGCTTTCTTT
. TRBJ1-2 TRBV6-5 TRBD1 CASSLDRDGAGYTF TGTGCCAGCAGTCTGGACAGGGATGGAGCTGGCTACACCTTC
. TRBJ1-1 TRBV10-1 . CASSESRGWGTEAFF TGCGCCAGCAGTGAGTCGCGGGGTTGGGGCACTGAAGCTTTCTTT
. TRBJ1-1 TRBV11-3 TRBD1 CASSARDSEAFF TGTGCCAGCAGCGCCCGGGACAGTGAAGCTTTCTTT
. TRBJ1-5 TRBV21-1 . CASRTSGGNQPQHF TGTGCCAGCAGAACCTCGGGTGGCAATCAGCCCCAGCATTTT
. TRBJ2-6 TRBV2 TRBD1 CASRPTGVGGANVLTF TGTGCCAGCAGACCTACAGGGGTTGGAGGGGCCAACGTCCTGACTTTC
. TRBJ2-1 TRBV25-1 TRBD2 CASTQREGRNEQFF TGTGCCAGCACCCAGCGGGAGGGCCGCAATGAGCAGTTCTTC
. TRBJ2-1 TRBV13 TRBD2 CASSLAGAERERGNEQFF TGTGCCAGCAGCTTAGCGGGGGCGGAGCGGGAGAGGGGCAATGAGCAGTTCTTC
. TRBJ2-2 TRBV18 . CASSPDRDTGELFF TGTGCCAGCTCCCCTGACAGAGACACCGGGGAGCTGTTTTTT
. TRBJ1-2 TRBV5-5 . CASSLVGTTYWGYTF TGTGCCAGCAGCTTGGTGGGCACAACATATTGGGGCTACACCTTC
. TRBJ2-5 TRBV6-6 . CASSSGDPLRGEQYF TGTGCCAGCAGTTCAGGGGACCCCCTCCGAGGAGAGCAGTACTTC
. TRBJ1-4 TRBV30 . CAWQAATDNEKLFF TGTGCCTGGCAAGCCGCTACCGATAATGAAAAACTGTTTTTT
. TRBJ2-3 TRBV11-2 . CASSPGGSRTRRTDTQYF TGTGCCAGCAGCCCTGGTGGCAGTCGGACAAGAAGGACAGATACGCAGTATTTT
. TRBJ2-1 TRBV7-9 . CASSPDWSSYNEQFF TGTGCCAGCAGCCCAGACTGGAGCTCCTACAATGAGCAGTTCTTC
few TRBJ2-1 TRBV7-9 . CASSLPRRLSSYNEQFF TGTGCCAGCAGCTTACCTCGGCGGTTGAGCTCCTACAATGAGCAGTTCTTC
once TRBJ1-1 TRBV27 . CASSLSRGEDTEAFF TGTGCCAGCAGTTTGTCCCGCGGAGAGGACACTGAAGCTTTCTTT